Listed below are T cell receptor beta chains from one sample, sequenced in a study of OX40 agonist ivuxolimab in advanced cancers. Measured with immunoSEQ multiplex PCR; TCRdb has only the in-frame clones, and not every one. This repertoire shows tens of thousands of clones, around 76% found once; its top ten account for about a fifth. The sequenced sample was CD4+ or CD8+ T cells sorted from blood, obtained in a trial of the OX40 agonist ivuxolimab. The receptors derive from an adult with an advanced solid tumor such as melanoma, head and neck, liver or kidney cancer. Both conserved end residues are trimmed from each CDR3.

CDR3aa: ASSVEGSQH
v_gene: TRBV5-1

CDR3aa: SVLKATFLQETQY
v_gene: TRBV29-1

CDR3aa: ASKPGGAYNEQF
v_gene: TRBV9

CDR3aa: ASSFWGGPTYEQY
v_gene: TRBV28

CDR3aa: ATNPGRDYEQY
v_gene: TRBV15

CDR3aa: ASSYDPPGPGTDTQY
v_gene: TRBV7-6

CDR3aa: ASSDRLAGVGRYNEQF
v_gene: TRBV6-1

CDR3aa: ASSSLAGGPEYEQY
v_gene: TRBV7-9

CDR3aa: ASSFARYGEQY
v_gene: TRBV5-1

CDR3aa: ASSLGEYYQETQY
v_gene: TRBV7-9

CDR3aa: ARDPRMTGRIADTQY
v_gene: TRBV19

CDR3aa: ASSADSRQALYEQY
v_gene: TRBV7-2

CDR3aa: ASSEARAGGAYNEQF
v_gene: TRBV2

CDR3aa: ASSLVGGQGNEQY
v_gene: TRBV5-1

CDR3aa: ASSLNRGPPGNTIY
v_gene: TRBV7-2

CDR3aa: ASSDPLGGVYSYT
v_gene: TRBV25-1

CDR3aa: ASSLGLALDTQY
v_gene: TRBV7-2

CDR3aa: ASTPRGDSYEQY
v_gene: TRBV21-1

CDR3aa: ASSAGGAGEQY
v_gene: TRBV6-4

CDR3aa: ASSQDSLMTSSGANVLT
v_gene: TRBV4-1

CDR3aa: ASSIVHQVYRSYNEQF
v_gene: TRBV19

CDR3aa: ASSTSWTGRGLSTEAF
v_gene: TRBV19

CDR3aa: AISEGYEQY
v_gene: TRBV10-3

CDR3aa: ASSIGPDRGNQPQH
v_gene: TRBV7-9

CDR3aa: ASSFSGGVGTGELF
v_gene: TRBV6-5

CDR3aa: ASRGRAIDGYT
v_gene: TRBV19

CDR3aa: AWSAYQGVNTEAF
v_gene: TRBV30

CDR3aa: ASSMIPRGSGFTDTQY
v_gene: TRBV19

CDR3aa: ASSTWTGTYEQY
v_gene: TRBV5-5

CDR3aa: ASSLNRASTDTQY
v_gene: TRBV7-2

CDR3aa: ASSGGRDGGAWETQY
v_gene: TRBV28

CDR3aa: AWSVNYSPSGNTIY
v_gene: TRBV30

CDR3aa: ASSLGWDIDQPQH
v_gene: TRBV7-2

CDR3aa: ASSLDSDSPYEQY
v_gene: TRBV7-2

CDR3aa: ASSAPQGDVEKLF
v_gene: TRBV11-1